These T cell receptor beta chains were read from a single sample in a study of shared clonotypes between healthy human individuals. TCRdb keeps only in-frame clones here, not all; method: immunoSEQ multiplex PCR. The sample records 400,000 to 600,000 clones, roughly 80% being singletons. The sample taken for sequencing was PBMCs. The receptors originated from a woman between 40 and 55 years old in good health. Some clones in this sample may be carry-over from other donors' samples. Each CDR3 is given with its conserved first and last residue. D genes are given only for firm matches. Clone size is given for some rows only: seen once, a few or many times, or a class if the clone is expanded.

j_call,clone_size,v_call,d_call,cdr3_aa,cdr3_nt
TRBJ1-4,-,TRBV4-3,-,CASSPVWAGEKLFF,TGCGCCAGCAGTCCAGTTTGGGCTGGTGAAAAACTGTTTTTT
TRBJ2-1,-,TRBV6-4,TRBD2,CASRPTSGSASEQFF,TGTGCCAGCAGGCCAACTAGCGGGAGTGCAAGTGAGCAGTTCTTC
TRBJ1-1,-,TRBV19,TRBD1,CASSPRDREAFF,TGTGCCAGTAGTCCCCGGGACAGAGAAGCTTTCTTT
TRBJ2-7,-,TRBV5-6,-,CASIPQGSYEQYF,TGTGCCAGCATCCCGCAGGGGTCCTACGAGCAGTACTTC
TRBJ2-1,-,TRBV11-2,TRBD1,CASSFGTGDNEQFF,TGTGCCAGCAGCTTCGGGACAGGGGACAATGAGCAGTTCTTC
TRBJ2-5,-,TRBV28,-,CASSRTAKQETQYF,TGTGCCAGCTCCCGGACAGCGAAACAAGAGACCCAGTACTTC
TRBJ2-2,many,TRBV6-1,-,CASSEALWGVTGELFF,TGTGCCAGCAGTGAAGCTTTATGGGGGGTCACCGGGGAGCTGTTTTTT
TRBJ2-1,-,TRBV7-9,TRBD2,CASSPHWRERYNEQFF,TGTGCCAGCAGCCCTCATTGGCGGGAGCGGTACAATGAGCAGTTCTTC
TRBJ2-1,-,TRBV10-3,TRBD2,CAIGSGSSYNEQFF,TGTGCCATCGGTAGCGGGAGCTCCTACAATGAGCAGTTCTTC
TRBJ2-3,-,TRBV27,-,CASSLGPLLDTQYF,TGTGCCAGCAGCCTGGGACCACTCCTAGATACGCAGTATTTT
TRBJ2-3,-,TRBV18,TRBD2,CASSRGTSGSADTQYF,TGTGCCAGCTCACGAGGGACTAGCGGGAGTGCAGATACGCAGTATTTT
TRBJ2-2,-,TRBV10-2,-,CASSESPLTGWINTGELFF,TGCGCCAGCAGTGAGTCCCCCTTGACAGGTTGGATAAACACCGGGGAGCTGTTTTTT
TRBJ1-2,-,TRBV27,-,CASSFDGPGQGYGYTF,TGTGCCAGCAGTTTTGACGGACCAGGGCAGGGCTATGGCTACACCTTC
TRBJ2-2,-,TRBV11-1,TRBD2,CASSPGTSGTGELFF,TGTGCCAGCAGCCCCGGGACTAGCGGCACCGGGGAGCTGTTTTTT
TRBJ2-7,-,TRBV23-1,TRBD1,CASSHPGTASYEQYF,TGCGCCAGCAGTCACCCCGGGACAGCCTCCTACGAGCAGTACTTC
TRBJ2-3,-,TRBV2,-,CASSDPLFRDFQRTDTQYF,TGTGCCAGCAGTGACCCCCTCTTCCGGGACTTTCAACGCACAGATACGCAGTATTTT
TRBJ1-5,-,TRBV6-1,TRBD1,CASIYDRGQPQHF,TGTGCCAGCATTTATGACAGGGGTCAGCCCCAGCATTTT
TRBJ1-1,-,TRBV11-2,-,CASSYSLNTEAFF,TGTGCCAGCAGTTACTCGCTGAACACTGAAGCTTTCTTT
TRBJ1-1,few,TRBV29-1,TRBD1,CSVDLDRGYTEAFF,TGCAGCGTTGATCTAGACAGGGGTTACACTGAAGCTTTCTTT
TRBJ2-7,-,TRBV14,-,CASSQVAGRGEQYF,TGTGCCAGCAGCCAAGTGGCGGGCCGGGGCGAGCAGTACTTC
TRBJ2-1,-,TRBV14,TRBD2,CASSPNLAGEQFF,TGTGCCAGCAGCCCGAATCTAGCGGGAGAGCAGTTCTTC
TRBJ1-2,-,TRBV2,-,CASSDGVSEAGYTF,TGTGCCAGCAGTGACGGCGTTTCGGAAGCTGGCTACACCTTC
TRBJ2-1,-,TRBV9,TRBD2,CASAGTNNEQFF,TGTGCCAGCGCAGGGACTAACAATGAGCAGTTCTTC
TRBJ2-7,-,TRBV30,-,CACLPGISYEQYF,TGTGCCTGCCTCCCCGGTATTTCCTACGAGCAGTACTTC
TRBJ1-2,-,TRBV5-4,-,CASSLGSEINYGYTF,TGTGCCAGCAGCTTGGGCTCAGAGATCAACTATGGCTACACCTTC
TRBJ2-2,-,TRBV7-2,-,CASSLARGDTGELFF,TGTGCCAGCAGCTTAGCCCGAGGAGACACCGGGGAGCTGTTTTTT
TRBJ2-1,many,TRBV29-1,-,CSVLGNEQFF,TGCAGCGTCCTAGGGAATGAGCAGTTCTTC
TRBJ1-5,-,TRBV7-2,-,CASSLDTGVRNQPQHF,TGTGCCAGCAGCTTGGACACGGGGGTGCGCAATCAGCCCCAGCATTTT
TRBJ2-2,once,TRBV2,TRBD2,CASSALAGVTGELFF,TGTGCCAGCAGTGCGCTAGCGGGAGTCACCGGGGAGCTGTTTTTT
TRBJ2-1,-,TRBV28,TRBD2,CASSLGLPKNNEQFF,TGTGCCAGCAGTTTGGGACTACCCAAGAACAATGAGCAGTTCTTC
TRBJ2-5,few,TRBV5-6,TRBD2,CASSSRLAGLAETQYF,TGTGCCAGCAGCTCAAGACTAGCGGGACTGGCGGAGACCCAGTACTTC
TRBJ2-3,once,TRBV19,-,CASSIGYGTPGDTQYF,TGTGCCAGTAGTATAGGTTACGGGACACCCGGGGATACGCAGTATTTT
TRBJ1-5,few,TRBV6-5,-,CASSSQGIGNQPQHF,TGTGCCAGCAGTTCACAGGGTATCGGCAATCAGCCCCAGCATTTT
TRBJ2-7,-,TRBV4-2,-,CASSQESGSSYEQYF,TGTGCCAGCAGCCAAGAGTCTGGCAGCTCCTACGAGCAGTACTTC
TRBJ2-2,once,TRBV7-9,TRBD2,CASSLHGTRITGELFF,TGTGCCAGCAGCTTACACGGGACTAGGATCACCGGGGAGCTGTTTTTT
TRBJ1-1,-,TRBV5-1,-,CASSIGQLNTEAFF,TGCGCCAGCAGCATAGGACAGCTTAACACTGAAGCTTTCTTT
TRBJ2-3,-,TRBV4-1,TRBD2,CASSHGLAGVVSSDTQYF,TGCGCCAGCAGCCACGGACTAGCGGGAGTTGTGTCCTCAGATACGCAGTATTTT
TRBJ2-4,-,TRBV2,TRBD2,CASNTLSGMDIQYF,TGTGCCAGCAATACCCTGAGCGGGATGGACATTCAGTACTTC
TRBJ1-6,-,TRBV5-1,-,CASSLVGHRSSYNSPLHF,TGCGCCAGCAGCTTGGTGGGACACCGAAGCTCCTATAATTCACCCCTCCACTTT
TRBJ2-1,once,TRBV15,TRBD2,CATSRDRGSPPYNEQFF,TGTGCCACCAGCAGAGATCGCGGGAGTCCGCCTTACAATGAGCAGTTCTTC
TRBJ2-4,-,TRBV27,TRBD2,CASSIGGTSFGIQYF,TGTGCCAGCAGCATTGGAGGGACTAGCTTCGGCATTCAGTACTTC
TRBJ1-4,-,TRBV27,-,CASSFGGTQATNEKLFF,TGTGCCAGCAGTTTCGGGGGAACCCAAGCAACTAATGAAAAACTGTTTTTT
TRBJ2-2,-,TRBV29-1,TRBD2,CSVEDWAGGYTGELFF,TGCAGCGTTGAAGATTGGGCGGGAGGATACACCGGGGAGCTGTTTTTT
TRBJ1-5,-,TRBV7-2,-,CASSTRGLGNQPQHF,TGTGCCAGCAGCACCAGGGGACTAGGCAATCAGCCCCAGCATTTT
TRBJ2-3,-,TRBV5-4,TRBD1,CASSPDGTGADTQYF,TGTGCCAGCAGCCCCGACGGGACAGGGGCCGATACGCAGTATTTT
TRBJ2-1,few,TRBV19,-,CASSTWARGEQFF,TGTGCCAGTAGTACCTGGGCGAGAGGTGAGCAGTTCTTC
TRBJ2-5,-,TRBV29-1,-,CSVAREVFPGTQYF,TGCAGCGTTGCCAGGGAGGTATTCCCAGGGACCCAGTACTTC
TRBJ2-7,-,TRBV10-3,-,CAISEYEGSGYEQYF,TGTGCCATCAGTGAGTACGAGGGGTCCGGCTACGAGCAGTACTTC
TRBJ2-1,-,TRBV11-2,TRBD2,CASSPGTIVYNEQFF,TGTGCCAGCAGCCCCGGGACTATCGTCTACAATGAGCAGTTCTTC
TRBJ1-5,many,TRBV7-8,-,CASSLPGGNQPQHF,TGTGCCAGCAGCTTACCAGGGGGCAATCAGCCCCAGCATTTT
TRBJ2-1,-,TRBV28,TRBD2,CASSFSKRGSYNEQFF,TGTGCCAGCAGTTTTTCCAAGCGGGGGTCCTACAATGAGCAGTTCTTC
TRBJ1-2,few,TRBV18,-,CASSPGSRLEAYGYTF,TGTGCCAGCTCACCAGGGAGTCGGCTCGAGGCCTATGGCTACACCTTC
TRBJ1-2,-,TRBV28,TRBD1,CASSKGQVYYGYTF,TGTGCCAGCAGCAAGGGACAGGTGTACTATGGCTACACCTTC